This T cell receptor beta chain was recorded in a study of blood T cell repertoires in COVID-19. About the study: From T cells, B-cell-depleted T cells, or PBMCs came the material, which was cDNA or gDNA.

The V end was cut by 4 bases, the J end by 2 bases, with 15 bases between. The germline V gene has CDR1 MGHRA and CDR2 YSYEKL. The CDR3 extends over 16 amino acids. Generated by immunoSEQ multiplex PCR, the TCRdb table keeps only in-frame clones and is missing some. Of approximately 300,000 clones in the sample, 85% to 90% are singletons; the top ten hold about 4.1%. Sequenced: PBMCs or T cells enriched from blood (not recorded which). This chain joins TRBV4-1 and TRBJ1-5, with D possibly matching TRBD1 (6 bases). The receptor comes from a man aged 25-40 years who had recovered from COVID-19. The CDR3 DNA sequence: TGCGCCAGCAGCCCCCAAATTGAGGGGGGCAATCAGCCCCAGCATTTT. Translated: CASSPQIEGGNQPQHF.